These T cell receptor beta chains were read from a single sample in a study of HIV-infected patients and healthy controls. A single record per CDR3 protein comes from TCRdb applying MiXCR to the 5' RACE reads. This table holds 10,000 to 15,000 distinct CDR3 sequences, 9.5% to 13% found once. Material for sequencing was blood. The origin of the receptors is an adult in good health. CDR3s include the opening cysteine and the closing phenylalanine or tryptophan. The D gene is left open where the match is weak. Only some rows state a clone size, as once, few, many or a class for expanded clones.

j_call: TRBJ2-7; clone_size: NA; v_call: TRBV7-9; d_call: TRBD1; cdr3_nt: TGTGCCAGCAGCTCCCGGGACAGGGCGACCTACGAGCAGTACTTC; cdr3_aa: CASSSRDRATYEQYF
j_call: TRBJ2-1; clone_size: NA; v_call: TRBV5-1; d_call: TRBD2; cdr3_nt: TGCGCCAGCAGCTTGGCTAGCGGGAGGCCATACAATGAGCAGTTCTTC; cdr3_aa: CASSLASGRPYNEQFF
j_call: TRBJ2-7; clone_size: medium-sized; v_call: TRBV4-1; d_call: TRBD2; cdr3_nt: TGCGCCAGCAGCCAAGGTTACGGGAGGGCCGGCGAGCAGTACTTC; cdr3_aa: CASSQGYGRAGEQYF
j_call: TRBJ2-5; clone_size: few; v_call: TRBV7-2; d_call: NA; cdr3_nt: TGTGCCAGCAGCTTAGCCGGGAGAGAGACCCAGTACTTC; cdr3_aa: CASSLAGRETQYF
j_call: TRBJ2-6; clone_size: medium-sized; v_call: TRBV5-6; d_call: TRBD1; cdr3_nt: TGTGCCAGCAGCTTTGGACAGGGGCTCTCTGGGGCCAACGTCCTGACTTTC; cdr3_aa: CASSFGQGLSGANVLTF
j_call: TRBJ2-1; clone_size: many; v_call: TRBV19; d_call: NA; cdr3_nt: TGTGCCAGTAGTATAGTTGGCAGGTCTACGGTTTACAATGAGCAGTTCTTC; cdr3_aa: CASSIVGRSTVYNEQFF
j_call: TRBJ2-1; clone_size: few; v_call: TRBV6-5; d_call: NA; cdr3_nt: TGTGCCAGCAGTTACTCGATGGGCTACTCCTACAATGAGCAGTTCTTC; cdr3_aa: CASSYSMGYSYNEQFF
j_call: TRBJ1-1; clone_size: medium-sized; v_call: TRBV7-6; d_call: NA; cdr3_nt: TGTGCCAGCAGCACAGGGTTAACGAACACTGAAGCTTTCTTT; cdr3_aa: CASSTGLTNTEAFF
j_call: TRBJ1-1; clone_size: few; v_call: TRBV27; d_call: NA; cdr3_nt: TGTGCCAGCGCTTCCCGCCTCCCGTCCCTGCCGGCTTTCTTT; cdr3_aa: CASASRLPSLPAFF
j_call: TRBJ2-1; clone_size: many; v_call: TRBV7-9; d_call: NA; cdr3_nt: TGTGCCAGCAGCTACCTAGGCGGGACCCCCAATGAGCAGTTCTTC; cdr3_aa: CASSYLGGTPNEQFF
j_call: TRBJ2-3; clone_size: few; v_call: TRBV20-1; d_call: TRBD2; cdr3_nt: TGCAGTGCTAGAGCTGGAGCGGGAATCACAGATACGCAGTATTTT; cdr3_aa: CSARAGAGITDTQYF
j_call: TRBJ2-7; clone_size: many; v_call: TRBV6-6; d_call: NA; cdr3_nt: TGTGCCAGCAGCCGAGACAGAACCCGATTCTACGAGCAGTACTTC; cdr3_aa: CASSRDRTRFYEQYF
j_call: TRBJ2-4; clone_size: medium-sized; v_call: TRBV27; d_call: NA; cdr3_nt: TGTGCCAGCAGTCCCCTTGACGTAGCCAAAAACATTCAGTACTTC; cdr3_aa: CASSPLDVAKNIQYF
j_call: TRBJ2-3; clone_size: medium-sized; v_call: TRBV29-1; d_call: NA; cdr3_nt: TGCAGCGTCGGGACTAGCACAGATACGCAGTATTTT; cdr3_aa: CSVGTSTDTQYF
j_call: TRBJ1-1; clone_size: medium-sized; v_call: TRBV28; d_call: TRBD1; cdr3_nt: TGTGCCAGCAGTAGAAACAGGGGATACACTGAAGCTTTCTTT; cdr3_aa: CASSRNRGYTEAFF
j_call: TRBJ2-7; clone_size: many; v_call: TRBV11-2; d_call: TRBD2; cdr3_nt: TGTGCCAGCAGCTCTACCTTAGCGGGGGCCCCCTACGAGCAGTACTTC; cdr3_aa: CASSSTLAGAPYEQYF
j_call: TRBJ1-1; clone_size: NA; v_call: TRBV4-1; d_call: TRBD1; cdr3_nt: TGCGCCAGCAGCCAAGGATTTCGCAGGACAGGGGGCAAGCACACTGAAGCTTTCTTT; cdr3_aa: CASSQGFRRTGGKHTEAFF
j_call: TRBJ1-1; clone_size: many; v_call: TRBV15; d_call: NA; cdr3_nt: TGTGCCACCAGCAGAGATCCGTGGGGAAACACTGAAGCTTTCTTT; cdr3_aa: CATSRDPWGNTEAFF
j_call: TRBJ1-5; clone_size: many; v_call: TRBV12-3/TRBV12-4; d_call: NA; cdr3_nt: TGTGCCAGCAGTTTAGGGGATCAGCCCCAGCATTTT; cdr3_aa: CASSLGDQPQHF
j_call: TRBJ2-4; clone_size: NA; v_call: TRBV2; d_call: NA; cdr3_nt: TGTGCCAGCAGTCCGTGGGGGGGGCGGTGGGCCAAAAACATTCAGTACTTC; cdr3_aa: CASSPWGGRWAKNIQYF
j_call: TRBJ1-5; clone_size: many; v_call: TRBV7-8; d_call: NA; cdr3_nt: TGTGCCAGCAGCCGTACAGAACTCAATCAGCCCCAGCATTTT; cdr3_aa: CASSRTELNQPQHF
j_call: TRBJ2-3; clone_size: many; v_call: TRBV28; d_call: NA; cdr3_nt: TGTGCCAGCAGTTGGAACGGAGATAGCACAGATACGCAGTATTTT; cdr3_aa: CASSWNGDSTDTQYF
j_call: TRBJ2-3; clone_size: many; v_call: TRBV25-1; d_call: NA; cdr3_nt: TGTGCCAGCACGGGCCCGGGGGCAGATACGCAGTATTTT; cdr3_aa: CASTGPGADTQYF
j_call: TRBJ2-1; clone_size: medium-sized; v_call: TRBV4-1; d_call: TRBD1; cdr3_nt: TGCGCCAGCAGCCAAGTGGGACAGGGGGTTGTTCAGTTCTTC; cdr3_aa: CASSQVGQGVVQFF
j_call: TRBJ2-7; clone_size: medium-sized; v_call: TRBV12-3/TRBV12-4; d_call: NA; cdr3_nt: TGTGCCAGCAGTTTAGCATCGACGGGCGCAGGACGGAGGTGGCAGTACTTC; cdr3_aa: CASSLASTGAGRRWQYF